This T cell receptor beta chain is from a study of T cell responses to AZD1222 COVID-19 vaccine. Second doses at about 4 or about 12 weeks were pooled. Regarding the study as a whole: Clonal diversity was possibly underestimated, and the donors were mostly white British, with more females. The span of vaccine-associated CD4 TCRs extended across spike, with dominance at 160-218 and 743-854. Repertoire sampling occurred only after the peak T cell response.

The V gene lost 5 bases and the J gene lost 0 bases, with 10 bases spanning the gap. This CDR3 spans 15 amino acids. Germline V gene sequence: CDR1 SEHNR, CDR2 FQNEAQ (reference sequence). Produced via immunoSEQ multiplex PCR; TCRdb's table is partial and in-frame only. The table has some 150,000 clones, 75% to 95% seen once. Remarks on this clone: Its antigen is still unknown.

The chain couples TRBV7-9 to TRBJ2-2, with D possibly called TRBD1 or TRBD2 (5 bases each). This sequence was found in an adult who received the AZD1222 COVID-19 vaccine. Specimen: peripheral blood, collected 28 days after the second AZD1222 dose. The CDR3 coding sequence is TGTGCCAGCAGCCCCGGGGCCTCGAACACCGGGGAGCTGTTTTTT. Its translation: CASSPGASNTGELFF.